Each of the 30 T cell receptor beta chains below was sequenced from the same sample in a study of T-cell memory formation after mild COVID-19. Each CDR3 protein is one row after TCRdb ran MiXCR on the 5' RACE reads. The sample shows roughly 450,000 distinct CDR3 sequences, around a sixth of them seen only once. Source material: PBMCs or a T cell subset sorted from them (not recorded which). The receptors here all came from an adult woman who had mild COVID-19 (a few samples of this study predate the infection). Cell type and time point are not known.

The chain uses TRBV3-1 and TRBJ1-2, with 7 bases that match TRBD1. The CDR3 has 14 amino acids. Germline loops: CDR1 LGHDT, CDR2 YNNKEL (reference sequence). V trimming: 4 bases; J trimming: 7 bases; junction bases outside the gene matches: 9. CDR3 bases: TGTGCCAGCAGCCCGCGCGTAGGGGGCGGTGGCTACACCTTC. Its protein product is CASSPRVGGGGYTF.

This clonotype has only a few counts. CDR3 sequence: CSAETGTGYEQYF. For the CDR3, the DNA is TGCAGCGCCGAGACAGGAACCGGCTACGAGCAGTACTTC. J is TRBJ2-7 and V is TRBV29-1; maybe TRBD1 (6 bases). CDR1 SQVTM and CDR2 ANQGSEA come from the germline V gene. The CDR3 is 13 amino acids. V lost 7 bases to trimming and J lost 3 bases, with 16 bases between them.

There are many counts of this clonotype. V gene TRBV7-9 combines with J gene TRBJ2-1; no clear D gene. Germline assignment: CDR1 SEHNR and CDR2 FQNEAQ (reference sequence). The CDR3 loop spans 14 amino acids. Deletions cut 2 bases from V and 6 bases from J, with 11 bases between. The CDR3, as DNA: TGTGCCAGCAGCTTACCTACAGTTCCCAATGAGCAGTTCTTC. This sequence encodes CASSLPTVPNEQFF.

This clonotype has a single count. The CDR3 region has the DNA TGTGCCAGCAGTTACTCGAGCCAGGGGGTGAACACTGAAGCTTTCTTT. Its protein is CASSYSSQGVNTEAFF. V is TRBV6-5 and J is TRBJ1-1; 7 positions agree with TRBD1. CDR1 is MNHEY, CDR2 SVGAGI, per germline. The CDR3 sequence is 16 residues long. Trimming took 0 bases from V and 0 from J; bases not matched to a gene: 4.

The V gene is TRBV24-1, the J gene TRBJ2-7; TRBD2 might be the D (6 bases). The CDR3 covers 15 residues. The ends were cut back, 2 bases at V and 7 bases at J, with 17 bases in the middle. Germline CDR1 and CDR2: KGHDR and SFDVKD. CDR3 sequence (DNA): TGTGCCACCAGTGATTCCGGGACGGGAGAACGAGAGCAGTACTTC. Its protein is CATSDSGTGEREQYF.

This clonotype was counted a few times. The CDR3 coding sequence is TGCGCCAGCAGCTTGGAGGGGGGGCCGAGCAATCAGCCCCAGCATTTT. The encoded protein is CASSLEGGPSNQPQHF. The rearrangement links TRBV5-1 to TRBJ1-5; a weak D match, TRBD1 (6 bases). Germline lookup yields CDR1 SGHRS and CDR2 YFSETQ. CDR3 length equals 16 residues. V lost 0 bases and J lost 1, with 11 bases in between. The whole variable domain, remainder taken from reference TRBV5-1 and TRBJ1-5, is KAGVTQTPRYLIKTRGQQVTLSCSPISGHRSVSWYQQTPGQGLQFLFEYFSETQRNKGNFPGRFSGRQFSNSRSEMNVSTLELGDSALYLCASSLEGGPSNQPQHFGDGTRLSIL.

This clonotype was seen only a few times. The CDR3 DNA reads TGCAGTGCTAGAAGGACTAGCGGGATATACGAGCAGTACTTC. This sequence encodes CSARRTSGIYEQYF. The V and J genes are TRBV20-1 and TRBJ2-7, with 12 bases aligning to TRBD2. CDR1 DFQATT and CDR2 SNEGSKA come from the germline V gene (reference sequence). V shed 2 bases and J 4 bases; nucleotides not matched to a gene: 3. CDR3 length: 14 amino acids.

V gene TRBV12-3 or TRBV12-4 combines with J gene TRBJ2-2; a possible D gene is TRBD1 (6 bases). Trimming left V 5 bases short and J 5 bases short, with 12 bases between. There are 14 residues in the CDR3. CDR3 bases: TGTGCCAGCAGTCCCCACAGGGAGACCGGGGAGCTGTTTTTT. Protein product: CASSPHRETGELFF.

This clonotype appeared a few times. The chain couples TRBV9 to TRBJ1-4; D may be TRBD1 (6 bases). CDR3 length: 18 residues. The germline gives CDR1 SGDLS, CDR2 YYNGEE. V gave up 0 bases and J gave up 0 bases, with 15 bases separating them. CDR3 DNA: TGTGCCAGCAGCGTAGGATTTGGGACACCCGCAACTAATGAAAAACTGTTTTTT. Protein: CASSVGFGTPATNEKLFF.

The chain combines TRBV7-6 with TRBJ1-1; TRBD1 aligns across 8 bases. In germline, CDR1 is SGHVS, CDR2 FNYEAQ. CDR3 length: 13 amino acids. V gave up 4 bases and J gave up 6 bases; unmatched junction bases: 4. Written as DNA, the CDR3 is TGTGCCAGCAGCTCAGGGACAGGAGCTGAAGCTTTCTTT. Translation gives CASSSGTGAEAFF. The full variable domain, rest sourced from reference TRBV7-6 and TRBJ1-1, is GAGVSQSPRYKVTKRGQDVALRCDPISGHVSLYWYRQALGQGPEFLTYFNYEAQQDKSGLPNDRFSAERPEGSISTLTIQRTEQRDSAMYRCASSSGTGAEAFFGQGTRLTVV.

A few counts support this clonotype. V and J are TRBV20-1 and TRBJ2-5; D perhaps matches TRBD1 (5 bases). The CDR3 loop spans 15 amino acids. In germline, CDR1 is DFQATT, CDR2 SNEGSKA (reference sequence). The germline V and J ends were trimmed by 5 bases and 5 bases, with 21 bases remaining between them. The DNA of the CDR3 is TGCAGTGCTTCTAACACCCTCCGTAAGGGGGAGACCCAGTACTTC. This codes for CSASNTLRKGETQYF.

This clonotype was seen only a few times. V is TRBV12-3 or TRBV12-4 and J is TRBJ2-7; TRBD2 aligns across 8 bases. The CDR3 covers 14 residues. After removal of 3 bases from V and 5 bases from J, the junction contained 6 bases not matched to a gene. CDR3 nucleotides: TGTGCCAGCAGTTTTGAATTAGCGGGGCACGAGCAGTACTTC. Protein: CASSFELAGHEQYF.

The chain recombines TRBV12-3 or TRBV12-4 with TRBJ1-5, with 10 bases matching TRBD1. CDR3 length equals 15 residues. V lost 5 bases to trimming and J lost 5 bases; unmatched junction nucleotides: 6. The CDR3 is CASSRQGASHQPQHF. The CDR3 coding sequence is TGTGCCAGCAGTAGACAGGGGGCCTCACATCAGCCCCAGCATTTT.

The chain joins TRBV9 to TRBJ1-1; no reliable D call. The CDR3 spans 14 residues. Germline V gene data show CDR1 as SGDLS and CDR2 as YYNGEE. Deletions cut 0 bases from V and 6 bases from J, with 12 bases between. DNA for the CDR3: TGTGCCAGCAGCGTAGGAGGTCTCGGGTCTGAAGCTTTCTTT. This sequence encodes CASSVGGLGSEAFF.

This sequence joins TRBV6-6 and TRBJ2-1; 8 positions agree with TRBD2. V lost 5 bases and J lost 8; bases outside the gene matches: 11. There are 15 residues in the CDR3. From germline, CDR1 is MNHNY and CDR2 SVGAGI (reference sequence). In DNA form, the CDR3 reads TGTGCCAGCAGTCCCCAGCGGGAGCCGGGGTATGAGCAGTTCTTC. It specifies CASSPQREPGYEQFF.

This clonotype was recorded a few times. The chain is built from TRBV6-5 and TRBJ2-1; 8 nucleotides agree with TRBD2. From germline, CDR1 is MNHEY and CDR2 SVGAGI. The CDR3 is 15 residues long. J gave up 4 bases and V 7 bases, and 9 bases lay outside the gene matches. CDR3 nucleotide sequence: TGTGCCAGCACCTCGGGGGCGGGAGGTTACAATGAGCAGTTCTTC. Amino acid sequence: CASTSGAGGYNEQFF.

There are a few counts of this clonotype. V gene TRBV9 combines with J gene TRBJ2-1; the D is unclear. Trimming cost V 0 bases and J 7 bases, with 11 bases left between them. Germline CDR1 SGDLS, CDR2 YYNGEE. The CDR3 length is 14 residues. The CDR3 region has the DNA TGTGCCAGCAGCGTAGACCCCCTAGTTAATGAGCAGTTCTTC. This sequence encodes CASSVDPLVNEQFF. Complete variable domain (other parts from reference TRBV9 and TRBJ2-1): DSGVTQTPKHLITATGQRVTLRCSPRSGDLSVYWYQQSLDQGLQFLIQYYNGEERAKGNILERFSAQQFPDLHSELNLSSLELGDSALYFCASSVDPLVNEQFFGPGTRLTVL.

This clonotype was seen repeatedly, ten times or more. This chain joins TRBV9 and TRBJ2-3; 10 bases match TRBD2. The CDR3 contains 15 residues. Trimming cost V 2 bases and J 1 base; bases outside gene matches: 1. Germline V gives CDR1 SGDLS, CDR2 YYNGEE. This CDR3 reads CASSVGTSGTDTQYF. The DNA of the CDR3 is TGTGCCAGCAGCGTCGGGACTAGCGGCACAGATACGCAGTATTTT.

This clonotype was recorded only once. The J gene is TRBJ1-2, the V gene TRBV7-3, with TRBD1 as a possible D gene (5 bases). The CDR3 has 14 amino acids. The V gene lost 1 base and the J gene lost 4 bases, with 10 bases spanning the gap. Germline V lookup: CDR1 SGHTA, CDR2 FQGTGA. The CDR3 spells CASSLNKDTYGYTF. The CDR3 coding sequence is TGTGCCAGCAGCTTAAACAAGGACACCTATGGCTACACCTTC.

This CDR3 reads CASRRDAADTQYF. The CDR3 nucleotides are TGCGCCAGCAGGAGGGATGCCGCAGATACGCAGTATTTT. The chain joins TRBV5-1 to TRBJ2-3, with TRBD2 as a possible D gene (5 bases). The V gene's germline CDR1 is SGHRS and CDR2 YFSETQ. This CDR3 is 13 amino acids long. The germline V and J ends were trimmed by 5 bases and 4 bases, with 11 bases remaining between them.

The CDR3 reads CASSDRDTQYF. The CDR3 DNA follows: TGTGCCAGCAGTGACCGAGATACGCAGTATTTT. The genes are TRBV6-2 or TRBV6-3 and TRBJ2-3; D is unclear. In germline, CDR1 is MNHEY, CDR2 SVGEGT. The CDR3 contains 11 residues. V was clipped by 5 bases and J by 5 bases, with 5 bases between them.

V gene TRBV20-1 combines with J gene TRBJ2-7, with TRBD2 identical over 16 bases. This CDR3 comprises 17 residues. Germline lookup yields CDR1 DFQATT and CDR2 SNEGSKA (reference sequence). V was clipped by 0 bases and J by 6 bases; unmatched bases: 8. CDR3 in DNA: TGCAGTGCTAGAGATCTGGGGACTAGCGGGAGGGTAGGCGAGCAGTACTTC. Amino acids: CSARDLGTSGRVGEQYF.

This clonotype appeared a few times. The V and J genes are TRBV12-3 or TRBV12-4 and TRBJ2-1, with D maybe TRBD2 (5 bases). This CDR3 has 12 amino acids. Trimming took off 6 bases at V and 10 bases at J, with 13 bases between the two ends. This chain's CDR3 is CASRPSIAEQFF. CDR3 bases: TGTGCCAGCAGACCATCGATAGCGGAGCAGTTCTTC.

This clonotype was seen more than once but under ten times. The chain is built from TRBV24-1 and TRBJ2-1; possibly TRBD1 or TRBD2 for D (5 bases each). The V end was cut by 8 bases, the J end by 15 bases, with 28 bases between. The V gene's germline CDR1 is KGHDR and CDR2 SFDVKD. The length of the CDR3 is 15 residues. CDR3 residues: CATTSGLAGISEWFF. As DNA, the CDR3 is TGTGCCACCACATCAGGGCTAGCAGGCATCAGTGAGTGGTTCTTC.

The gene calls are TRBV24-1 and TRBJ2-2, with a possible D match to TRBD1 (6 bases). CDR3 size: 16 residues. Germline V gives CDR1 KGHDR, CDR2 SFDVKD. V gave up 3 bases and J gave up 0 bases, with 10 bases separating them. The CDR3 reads CATSDPGVANTGELFF. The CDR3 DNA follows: TGTGCCACCAGTGATCCAGGGGTAGCGAACACCGGGGAGCTGTTTTTT.

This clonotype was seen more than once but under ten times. CDR3: CASSWPGQVYNEQFF. The CDR3 DNA is TGTGCCAGTAGTTGGCCCGGACAGGTCTACAATGAGCAGTTCTTC. The chain carries TRBV19 and TRBJ2-1; 7 bases match TRBD1. CDR1 LNHDA and CDR2 SQIVND come from the germline V gene (reference sequence). The V segment lost 5 bases and the J segment 3 bases; nucleotides outside the gene matches: 7. CDR3 length: 15 amino acids. The full variable domain, with the rest looked up from reference TRBV19 and TRBJ2-1, is DGGITQSPKYLFRKEGQNVTLSCEQNLNHDAMYWYRQDPGQGLRLIYYSQIVNDFQKGDIAEGYSVSREKKESFPLTVTSAQKNPTAFYLCASSWPGQVYNEQFFGPGTRLTVL.

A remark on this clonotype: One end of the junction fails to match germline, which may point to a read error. For the CDR3, the DNA is TGTGCCAGCAGTTTCGGGACTACAGTAGGCTTC. Its translation is CASSFGTTVGF. The gene calls are TRBV12-3 or TRBV12-4 and TRBJ2-1; 7 nucleotides match TRBD2. This CDR3 is built from 11 residues.

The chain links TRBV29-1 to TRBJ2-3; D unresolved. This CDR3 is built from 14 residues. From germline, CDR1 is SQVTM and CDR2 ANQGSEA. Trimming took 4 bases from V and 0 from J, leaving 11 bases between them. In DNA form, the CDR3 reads TGCAGCGTTGGGGCCGGATCTAGCACAGATACGCAGTATTTT. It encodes CSVGAGSSTDTQYF.

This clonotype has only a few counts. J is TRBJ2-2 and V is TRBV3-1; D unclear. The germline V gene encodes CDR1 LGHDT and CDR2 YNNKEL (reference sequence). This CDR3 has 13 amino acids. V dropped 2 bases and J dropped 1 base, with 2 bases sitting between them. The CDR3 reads CASSQLNTGELFF. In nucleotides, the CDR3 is TGTGCCAGCAGCCAACTGAACACCGGGGAGCTGTTTTTT.

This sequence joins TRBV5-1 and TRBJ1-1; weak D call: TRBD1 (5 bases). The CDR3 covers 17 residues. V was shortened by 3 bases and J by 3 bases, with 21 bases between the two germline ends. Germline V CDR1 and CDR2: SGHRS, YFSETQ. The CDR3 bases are TGCGCCAGCAGCTCAGGTCTGCGGGGGGTGAGTGACACTGAAGCTTTCTTT. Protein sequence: CASSSGLRGVSDTEAFF.